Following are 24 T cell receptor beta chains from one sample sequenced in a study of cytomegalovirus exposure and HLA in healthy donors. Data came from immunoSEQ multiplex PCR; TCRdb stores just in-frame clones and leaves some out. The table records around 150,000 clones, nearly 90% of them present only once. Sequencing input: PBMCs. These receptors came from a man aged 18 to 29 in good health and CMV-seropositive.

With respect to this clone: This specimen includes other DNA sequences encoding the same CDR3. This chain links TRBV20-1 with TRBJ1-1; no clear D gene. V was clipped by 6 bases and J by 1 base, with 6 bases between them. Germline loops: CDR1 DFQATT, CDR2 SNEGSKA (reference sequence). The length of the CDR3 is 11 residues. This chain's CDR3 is CSAGRNTEAFF. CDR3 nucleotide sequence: TGCAGTGCGGGCAGGAACACTGAAGCTTTCTTT.

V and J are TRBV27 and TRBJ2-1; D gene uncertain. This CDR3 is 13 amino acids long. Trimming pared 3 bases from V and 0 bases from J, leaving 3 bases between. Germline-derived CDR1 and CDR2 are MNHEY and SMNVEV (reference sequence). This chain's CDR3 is CASSLSSYNEQFF. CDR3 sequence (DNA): TGTGCCAGCAGTTTGAGCTCCTACAATGAGCAGTTCTTC.

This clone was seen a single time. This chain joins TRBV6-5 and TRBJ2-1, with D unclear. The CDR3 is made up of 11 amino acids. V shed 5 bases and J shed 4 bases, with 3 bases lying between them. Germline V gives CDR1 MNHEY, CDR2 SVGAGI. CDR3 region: CASSLYNEQFF. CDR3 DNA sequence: TGTGCCAGCAGTCTATACAATGAGCAGTTCTTC.

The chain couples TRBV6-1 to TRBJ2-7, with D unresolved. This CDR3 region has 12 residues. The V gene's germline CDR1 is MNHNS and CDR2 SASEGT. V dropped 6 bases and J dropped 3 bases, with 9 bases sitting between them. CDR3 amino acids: CASRSLNYEQYF. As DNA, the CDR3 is TGTGCCAGCAGATCGTTAAACTACGAGCAGTACTTC.

CDR3 protein: CASSVASLAPTGELFF. CDR3 sequence (DNA): TGTGCCAGCAGCGTAGCCTCCCTAGCGCCTACCGGGGAGCTGTTTTTT. This rearrangement joins TRBV9 to TRBJ2-2; tentatively, D is TRBD2 (6 bases). The V and J ends lost 0 bases and 5 bases respectively, with 14 bases between them. Germline V gene data show CDR1 as SGDLS and CDR2 as YYNGEE. The length of the CDR3 is 16 residues.

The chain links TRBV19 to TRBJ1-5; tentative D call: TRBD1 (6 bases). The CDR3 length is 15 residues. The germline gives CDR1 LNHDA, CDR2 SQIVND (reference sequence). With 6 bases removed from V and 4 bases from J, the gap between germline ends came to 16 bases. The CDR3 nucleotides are TGTGCCAGTAGGGACGGGACACCGGATAATCAGCCCCAGCATTTT. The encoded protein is CASRDGTPDNQPQHF.

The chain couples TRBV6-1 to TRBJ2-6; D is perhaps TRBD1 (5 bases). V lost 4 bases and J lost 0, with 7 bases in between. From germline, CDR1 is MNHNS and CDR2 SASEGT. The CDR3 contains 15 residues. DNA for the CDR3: TGTGCCAGCAGTGGGGGCAACTCTGGGGCCAACGTCCTGACTTTC. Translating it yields CASSGGNSGANVLTF.

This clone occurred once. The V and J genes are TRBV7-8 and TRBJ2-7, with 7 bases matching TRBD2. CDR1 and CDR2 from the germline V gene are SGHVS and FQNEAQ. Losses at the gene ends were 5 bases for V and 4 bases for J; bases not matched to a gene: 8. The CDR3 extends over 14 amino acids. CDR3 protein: CASSRVAGRYEQYF. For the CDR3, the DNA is TGTGCCAGCAGCCGAGTAGCGGGCCGATACGAGCAGTACTTC.

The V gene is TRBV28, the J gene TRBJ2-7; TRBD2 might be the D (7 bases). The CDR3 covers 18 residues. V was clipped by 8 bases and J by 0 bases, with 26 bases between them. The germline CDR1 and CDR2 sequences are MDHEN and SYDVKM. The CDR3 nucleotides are TGTGCCAGCCTGCCGGGGGGCGGCGACCCGAATCCCTCCTACGAGCAGTACTTC. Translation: CASLPGGGDPNPSYEQYF.

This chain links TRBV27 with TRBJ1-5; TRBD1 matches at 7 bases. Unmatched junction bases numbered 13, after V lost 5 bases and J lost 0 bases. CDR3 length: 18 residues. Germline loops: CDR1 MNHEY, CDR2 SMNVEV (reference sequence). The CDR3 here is CASSPTAGQIYSNQPQHF. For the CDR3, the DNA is TGTGCCAGCAGTCCGACTGCGGGACAGATTTATAGCAATCAGCCCCAGCATTTT.

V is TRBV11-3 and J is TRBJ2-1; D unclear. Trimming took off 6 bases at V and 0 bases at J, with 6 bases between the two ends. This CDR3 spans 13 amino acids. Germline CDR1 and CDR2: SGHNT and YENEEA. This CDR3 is CASSFHSYNEQFF. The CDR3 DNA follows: TGTGCCAGCAGTTTTCACTCCTACAATGAGCAGTTCTTC.

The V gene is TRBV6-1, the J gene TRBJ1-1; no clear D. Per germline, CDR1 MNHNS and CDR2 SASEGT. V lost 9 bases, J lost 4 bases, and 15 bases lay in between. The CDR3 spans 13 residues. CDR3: CASREGGVTEAFF. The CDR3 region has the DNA TGTGCCAGTCGAGAGGGTGGAGTCACTGAAGCTTTCTTT.

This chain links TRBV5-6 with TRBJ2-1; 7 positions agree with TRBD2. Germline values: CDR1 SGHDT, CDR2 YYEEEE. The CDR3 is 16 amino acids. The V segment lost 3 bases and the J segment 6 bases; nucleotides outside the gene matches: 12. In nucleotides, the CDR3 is TGTGCCAGCAGCTCCGCTCTAGCGGAGATCATCAATGAGCAGTTCTTC. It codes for CASSSALAEIINEQFF.

The CDR3 DNA is TGTGCCAGCAGCTTAGCGCCTAGCAGTAACTACGAGCAGTACTTC. Protein sequence: CASSLAPSSNYEQYF. The chain has TRBV7-9 and TRBJ2-7, with TRBD2 as a possible D gene (5 bases). V lost 0 bases and J lost 3, with 12 bases in between. Germline V lookup: CDR1 SEHNR, CDR2 FQNEAQ (reference sequence). CDR3 length: 15 residues.

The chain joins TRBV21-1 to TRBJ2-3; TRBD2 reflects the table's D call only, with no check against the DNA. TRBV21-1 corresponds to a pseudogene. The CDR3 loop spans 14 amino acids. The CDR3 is CASSKVGSGDTQYF. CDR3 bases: TGTGCCAGCAGCAAAGTAGGTAGCGGAGATACGCAGTATTTT.

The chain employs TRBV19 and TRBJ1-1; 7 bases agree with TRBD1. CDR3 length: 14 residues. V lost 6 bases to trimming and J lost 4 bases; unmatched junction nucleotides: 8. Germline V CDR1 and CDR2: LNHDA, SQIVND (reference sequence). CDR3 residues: CASRSRDSFTEAFF. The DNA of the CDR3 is TGTGCCAGTAGAAGCCGGGACAGCTTCACTGAAGCTTTCTTT.

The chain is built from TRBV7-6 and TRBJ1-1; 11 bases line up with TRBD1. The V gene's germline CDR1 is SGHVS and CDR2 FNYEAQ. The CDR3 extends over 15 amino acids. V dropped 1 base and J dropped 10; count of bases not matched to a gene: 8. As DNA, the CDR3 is TGTGCCAGCAGCTTAGGACCCGGGACAGGGGGGCGAGCTTTCTTT. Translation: CASSLGPGTGGRAFF.

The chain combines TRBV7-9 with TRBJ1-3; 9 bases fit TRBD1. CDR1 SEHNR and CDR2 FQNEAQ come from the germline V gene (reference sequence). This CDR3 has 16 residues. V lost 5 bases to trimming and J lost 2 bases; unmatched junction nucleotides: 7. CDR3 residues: CASSRPTGGTGNTIYF. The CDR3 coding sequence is TGTGCCAGCAGCCGCCCGACAGGGGGGACTGGAAACACCATATATTTT. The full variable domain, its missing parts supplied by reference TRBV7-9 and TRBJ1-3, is DTGVSQNPRHKITKRGQNVTFRCDPISEHNRLYWYRQTLGQGPEFLTYFQNEAQLEKSRLLSDRFSAERPKGSFSTLEIQRTEQGDSAMYLCASSRPTGGTGNTIYFGEGSWLTVV.

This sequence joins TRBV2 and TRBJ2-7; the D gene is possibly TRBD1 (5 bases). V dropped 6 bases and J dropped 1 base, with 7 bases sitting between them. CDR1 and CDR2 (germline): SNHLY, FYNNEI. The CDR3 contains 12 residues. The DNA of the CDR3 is TGTGCCAGCAGGCAGGGTTCCTACGAGCAGTACTTC. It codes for CASRQGSYEQYF.

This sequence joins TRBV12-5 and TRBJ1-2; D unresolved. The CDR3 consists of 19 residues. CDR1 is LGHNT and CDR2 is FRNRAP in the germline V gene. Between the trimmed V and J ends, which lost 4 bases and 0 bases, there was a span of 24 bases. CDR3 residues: CASGSYPNTGRSANYGYTF. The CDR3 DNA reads TGTGCTAGTGGTTCGTACCCTAACACGGGGAGGTCCGCTAACTATGGCTACACCTTC.

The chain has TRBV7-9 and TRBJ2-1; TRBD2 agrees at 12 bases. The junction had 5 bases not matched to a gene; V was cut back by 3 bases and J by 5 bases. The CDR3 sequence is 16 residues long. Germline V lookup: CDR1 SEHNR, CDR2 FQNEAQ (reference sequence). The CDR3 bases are TGTGCCAGCAGCTTGCGACTAGCGGGAGTCAACAATGAGCAGTTCTTC. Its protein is CASSLRLAGVNNEQFF.

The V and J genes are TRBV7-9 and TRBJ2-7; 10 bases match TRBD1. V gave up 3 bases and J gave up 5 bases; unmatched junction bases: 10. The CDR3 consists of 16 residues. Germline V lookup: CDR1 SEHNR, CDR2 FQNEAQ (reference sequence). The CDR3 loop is CASSFRGGTGVDEQYF. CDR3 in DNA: TGTGCCAGCAGCTTCCGGGGTGGGACAGGGGTCGACGAGCAGTACTTC.

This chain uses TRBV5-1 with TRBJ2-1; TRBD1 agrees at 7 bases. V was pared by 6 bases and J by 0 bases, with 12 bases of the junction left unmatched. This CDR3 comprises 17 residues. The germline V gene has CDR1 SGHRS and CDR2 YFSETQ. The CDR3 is CASKWGTDASSYNEQFF. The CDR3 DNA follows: TGCGCCAGCAAATGGGGGACAGATGCTAGCTCCTACAATGAGCAGTTCTTC.

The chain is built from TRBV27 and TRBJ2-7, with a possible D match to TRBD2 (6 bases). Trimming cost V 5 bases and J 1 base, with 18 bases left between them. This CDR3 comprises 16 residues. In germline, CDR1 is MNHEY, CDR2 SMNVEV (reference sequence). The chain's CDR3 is CASSLLGGSGSYEQYF. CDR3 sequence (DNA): TGTGCCAGCAGTCTTTTGGGGGGTAGCGGATCCTACGAGCAGTACTTC.